Listed here are 10 T cell receptor beta chains from one sample, sequenced in a study of blood T cell repertoires in COVID-19. Measured with immunoSEQ multiplex PCR; TCRdb has only the in-frame clones, and not every one. The sample holds about 300,000 clones, 75% to 90% seen once. Input material: peripheral blood. The receptors shown here come from a woman in her thirties or forties who had recovered from COVID-19.

The rearrangement links TRBV13 to TRBJ1-4; D is perhaps TRBD1 (6 bases). V was pared by 2 bases and J by 10 bases, with 11 bases between. Germline CDR1 reads PRHDT; CDR2 reads FYEKMQ (reference sequence). The CDR3 covers 13 residues. Here the CDR3 reads CASSLKGHSKLFF. The CDR3 nucleotides read TGTGCCAGCAGCTTAAAGGGACACTCAAAACTGTTTTTT.

CDR3: CASSFGRGQDTQYF. The CDR3 DNA reads as TGTGCCAGCAGCTTTGGCAGGGGGCAAGATACGCAGTATTTT. The genes are TRBV5-4 and TRBJ2-3; the match to TRBD1 covers 8 bases. The germline V gene encodes CDR1 SGHNT and CDR2 YYREEE (reference sequence). Losses at the gene ends were 2 bases for V and 5 bases for J; bases not matched to a gene: 4. The CDR3 contains 14 residues.

This clone was found once. V gene TRBV5-1 combines with J gene TRBJ1-2; D unresolved. There are 13 residues in the CDR3. Germline V gives CDR1 SGHRS, CDR2 YFSETQ. Between the trimmed V and J ends, which lost 1 base and 4 bases, there was a span of 8 bases. The CDR3 loop reads CASSLPGAYGYTF. The CDR3 DNA follows: TGCGCCAGCAGCTTGCCAGGTGCCTATGGCTACACCTTC.

The chain is built from TRBV30 and TRBJ2-2; TRBD1 agrees at 7 bases. Trimming took 7 bases from V and 2 from J; bases not matched to a gene: 10. The germline V gene has CDR1 GTSNPN and CDR2 SVGIG (reference sequence). CDR3 length: 15 amino acids. The CDR3 reads CASKFGTVNTGELFF. DNA for the CDR3: TGTGCCTCCAAATTCGGGACAGTCAACACCGGGGAGCTGTTTTTT.

The rearrangement joins TRBV3-1 (or the pseudogene TRBV3-2) to TRBJ1-6; D is undetermined. The CDR3 extends over 15 amino acids. V lost 4 bases, J lost 0 bases, and 7 bases lay in between. Germline V CDR1 and CDR2: LGHDT, YNNKEL (reference sequence). CDR3 nucleotide sequence: TGTGCCAGCAGCCCACAGAGCTCCTATAATTCACCCCTCCACTTT. Residues: CASSPQSSYNSPLHF.

The chain combines TRBV15 with TRBJ2-5; TRBD2 aligns across 10 bases. Germline lookup yields CDR1 LNHNV and CDR2 YYDKDF (reference sequence). The CDR3 totals 18 residues. Trimming took 1 base from V and 5 from J; bases not matched to a gene: 13. CDR3 sequence reads: CATSRGGMSTSGVETQYF. In DNA form, the CDR3 reads TGTGCCACCAGCAGAGGAGGGATGTCAACTAGCGGGGTTGAGACCCAGTACTTC.

The chain couples TRBV18 to TRBJ2-3, with 7 bases that match TRBD1. J gave up 0 bases and V 10 bases, and 7 bases lay outside the gene matches. In germline, CDR1 is KGHSH, CDR2 LQKENI. The CDR3 spans 14 residues. CDR3 nucleotide sequence: TGTGCCACTCAGGGACAGACTAGCACAGATACGCAGTATTTT. Encoded protein: CATQGQTSTDTQYF.

The V gene is TRBV10-3, the J gene TRBJ2-7, with D possibly matching TRBD1 (5 bases). Germline values: CDR1 ENHRY, CDR2 SYGVKD. V was shortened by 11 bases and J by 5 bases, with 16 bases between the two germline ends. The length of the CDR3 is 12 residues. The DNA of the CDR3 is TGTGCCTCGAGCAGGGCGCGCCACGAGCAGTACTTC. Protein: CASSRARHEQYF.

This chain connects TRBV5-1 to TRBJ2-7; 15 bases are a match to TRBD2. Trimming took 4 bases from V and 6 from J; bases not matched to a gene: 2. Germline V CDR1 and CDR2: SGHRS, YFSETQ. CDR3 length: 14 amino acids. In nucleotides, the CDR3 is TGCGCCAGCAGCCCGGGACTAGCGGGGGGCGAGCAGTACTTC. Its protein product is CASSPGLAGGEQYF.

The chain recombines TRBV5-1 with TRBJ2-1; TRBD2 aligns across 10 bases. Per the germline V gene, CDR1 is SGHRS and CDR2 is YFSETQ. This CDR3 contains 13 residues. The ends lost 0 bases at V and 15 bases at J; junction bases unmatched: 6. CDR3 bases: TGCGCCAGCAGCTTGGCCCTAGCGGGGGAAGTGTTCTTC. Encoded protein: CASSLALAGEVFF.